The 3 T cell receptor beta chains reported below all come from one sample, sequenced in a study of blood T cell repertoires in COVID-19 (dated by TCRdb to the early 2020s). Preparation of the library involved the immunoSEQ multiplex PCR assay. The immuneACCESS repertoire file appears here via TCRdb, limited to in-frame rearrangements. These files lack a portion of the clones; in checked studies, under half of the deficit traces to unresolved V genes, and the cause of the others is not known. The sample profile shows 80,000 to 90,000 clones; 85% of them were found once. Around 15% of the sample goes to the ten largest clones. Sequenced: peripheral blood. All receptors derive from a woman in her 70s with acute or convalescent COVID-19.

The chain carries TRBV6-2 or TRBV6-3 and TRBJ2-7; 10 bases fit TRBD2. The junction had 12 bases not matched to a gene; V was cut back by 5 bases and J by 2 bases. The CDR3 is made up of 17 amino acids. Germline-derived CDR1 and CDR2 are MNHEY and SVGEGT. This CDR3 is CASSPRLAGVAPYEQYV. The CDR3, as DNA: TGTGCCAGCAGTCCCCGGCTAGCGGGAGTAGCCCCCTACGAGCAGTACGTC.

The chain is built from TRBV12-3 or TRBV12-4 and TRBJ1-2, with D possibly being TRBD1 (5 bases). The ends were cut back, 2 bases at V and 5 bases at J, with 9 bases in the middle. The CDR3 is made up of 13 amino acids. CDR3 loop: CASSLPQEYGYTF. For the CDR3, the DNA is TGTGCCAGCAGTTTACCACAGGAATATGGCTACACCTTC.

The CDR3, as DNA: TGTGCCAGCAGTGGCCCAGGGACAGGGATAAAGACCCAGTACTTC. It codes for CASSGPGTGIKTQYF. This chain connects TRBV28 to TRBJ2-5, with 9 bases aligning to TRBD1. Germline assignment: CDR1 MDHEN and CDR2 SYDVKM. V trimming: 5 bases; J trimming: 6 bases; junction bases outside the gene matches: 10. The CDR3 loop spans 15 amino acids. The complete variable domain, with remaining parts taken from reference TRBV28 and TRBJ2-5, reads DVKVTQSSRYLVKRTGEKVFLECVQDMDHENMFWYRQDPGLGLRLIYFSYDVKMKEKGDIPEGYSVSREKKERFSLILESASTNQTSMYLCASSGPGTGIKTQYFGPGTRLLVL.